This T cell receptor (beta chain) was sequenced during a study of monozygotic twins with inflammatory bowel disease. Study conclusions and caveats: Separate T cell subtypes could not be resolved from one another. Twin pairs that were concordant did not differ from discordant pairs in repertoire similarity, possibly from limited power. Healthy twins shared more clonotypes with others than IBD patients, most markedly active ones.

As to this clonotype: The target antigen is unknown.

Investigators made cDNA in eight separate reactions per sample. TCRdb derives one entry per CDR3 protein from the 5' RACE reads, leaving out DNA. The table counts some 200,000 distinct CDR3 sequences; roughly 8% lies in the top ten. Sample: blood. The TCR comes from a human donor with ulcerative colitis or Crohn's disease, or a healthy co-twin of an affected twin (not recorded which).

CDR3 amino acids: CASSLSDWGANYGYTF. The J gene is TRBJ1-2, the V gene TRBV7-9; TCRdb's D call of TRBD1 is untestable without DNA. The CDR3 is made up of 16 amino acids. Germline V gene lookup returns CDR1 SEHNR and CDR2 FQNEAQ (reference sequence).